This TCR beta chain was sequenced for a study of a mutant IDH1 vaccine in newly diagnosed glioma. Study-level results: Overall, around 94% of patients had vaccine-induced immune responses.

Sequenced by immunoSEQ multiplex PCR; TCRdb stores in-frame clones only, minus some. The table has roughly 48,000 clones, about 91% seen once. As to this clone: What it binds is unknown.

Time point reported: week 11, during vaccination. In the vaccine, a single dose held 300 ug of the mutant IDH1 20-mer peptide, along with topical imiquimod. The CDR3 runs 16 residues. Germline CDR1 reads LNHDA; CDR2 reads SQIVND (reference sequence). J gave up 9 bases and V 4 bases, and 13 bases lay outside the gene matches. The source is a man between 45 and 60 years old with glioma. The rearrangement links TRBV19 to TRBJ2-1; 9 bases map to TRBD2. This sample comprised PBMCs, obtained from a glioma patient whose treatment included an IDH1 peptide vaccine. CDR3 DNA: TGTGCCAGTAGTAAAGGTGGCGGGAGGGATAAGGGTGAGCAGTTCTTC. Protein product: CASSKGGGRDKGEQFF.